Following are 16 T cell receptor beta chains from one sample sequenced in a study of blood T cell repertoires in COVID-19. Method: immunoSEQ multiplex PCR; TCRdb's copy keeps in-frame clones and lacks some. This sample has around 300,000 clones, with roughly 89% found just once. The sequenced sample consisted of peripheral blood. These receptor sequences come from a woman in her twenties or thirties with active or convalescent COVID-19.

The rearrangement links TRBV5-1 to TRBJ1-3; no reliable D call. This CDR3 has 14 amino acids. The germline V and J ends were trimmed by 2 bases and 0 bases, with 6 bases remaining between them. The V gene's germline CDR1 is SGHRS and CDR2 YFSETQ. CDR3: CASSFGSSGNTIYF. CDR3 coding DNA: TGCGCCAGCAGCTTCGGGAGCTCTGGAAACACCATATATTTT.

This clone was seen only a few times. The chain's CDR3 is CASTTDRVGGYTF. The CDR3 DNA is TGTGCCAGCACCACGGACAGGGTTGGGGGCTACACCTTC. The rearrangement uses TRBV2 and TRBJ1-2; 8 positions agree with TRBD1. V trimming: 7 bases; J trimming: 8 bases; junction bases outside the gene matches: 9. Germline values: CDR1 SNHLY, CDR2 FYNNEI. The CDR3 contains 13 residues. The variable domain in full, completed from reference TRBV2 and TRBJ1-2, reads EPEVTQTPSHQVTQMGQEVILRCVPISNHLYFYWYRQILGQKVEFLVSFYNNEISEKSEIFDDQFSVERPDGSNFTLKIRSTKLEDSAMYFCASTTDRVGGYTFGSGTRLTVV.

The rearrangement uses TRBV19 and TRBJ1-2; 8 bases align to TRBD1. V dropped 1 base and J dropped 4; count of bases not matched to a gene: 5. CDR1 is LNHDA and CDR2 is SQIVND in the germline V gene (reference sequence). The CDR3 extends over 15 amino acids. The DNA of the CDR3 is TGTGCCAGTAGTATAGTCTCCACAGGGGGCTATGGCTACACCTTC. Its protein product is CASSIVSTGGYGYTF.

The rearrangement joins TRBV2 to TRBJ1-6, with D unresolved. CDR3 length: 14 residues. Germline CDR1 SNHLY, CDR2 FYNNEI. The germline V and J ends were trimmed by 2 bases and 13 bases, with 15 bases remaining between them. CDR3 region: CASSESDSEVPLHF. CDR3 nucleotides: TGTGCCAGCAGTGAATCGGACTCAGAGGTTCCCCTCCACTTT.

The CDR3 region has the DNA TGTGCCAGCAGTTCCCCGCTGACAGTCTACGAGCAGTACTTC. This translates into CASSSPLTVYEQYF. This chain connects TRBV28 to TRBJ2-7, with TRBD1 as a possible D gene (5 bases). With 4 bases removed from V and 3 bases from J, the gap between germline ends came to 13 bases. This CDR3 has 14 amino acids. The V gene's germline CDR1 is MDHEN and CDR2 SYDVKM. Filled out from reference TRBV28 and TRBJ2-7, the complete variable domain reads DVKVTQSSRYLVKRTGEKVFLECVQDMDHENMFWYRQDPGLGLRLIYFSYDVKMKEKGDIPEGYSVSREKKERFSLILESASTNQTSMYLCASSSPLTVYEQYFGPGTRLTVT.

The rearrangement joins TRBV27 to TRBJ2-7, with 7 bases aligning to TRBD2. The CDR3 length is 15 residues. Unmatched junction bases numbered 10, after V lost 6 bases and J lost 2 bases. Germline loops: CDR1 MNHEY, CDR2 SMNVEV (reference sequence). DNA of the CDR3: TGTGCCAGCAGCCGGGGCGGGGGAACGGCCTACGAGCAGTACTTC. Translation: CASSRGGGTAYEQYF.

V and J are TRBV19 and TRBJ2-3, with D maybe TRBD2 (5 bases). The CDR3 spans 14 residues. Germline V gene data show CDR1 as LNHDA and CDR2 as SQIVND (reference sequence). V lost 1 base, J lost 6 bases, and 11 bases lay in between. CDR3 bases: TGTGCCAGTAGTATAGTATTGGGCGGGGATACGCAGTATTTT. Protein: CASSIVLGGDTQYF.

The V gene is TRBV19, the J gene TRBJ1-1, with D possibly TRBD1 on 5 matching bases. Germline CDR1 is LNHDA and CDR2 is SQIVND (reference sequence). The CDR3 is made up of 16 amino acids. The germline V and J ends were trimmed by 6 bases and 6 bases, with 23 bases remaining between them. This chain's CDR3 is CASSRLLGQAKAEAFF. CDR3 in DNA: TGTGCCAGTAGCCGTCTACTGGGGCAGGCGAAGGCTGAAGCTTTCTTT.

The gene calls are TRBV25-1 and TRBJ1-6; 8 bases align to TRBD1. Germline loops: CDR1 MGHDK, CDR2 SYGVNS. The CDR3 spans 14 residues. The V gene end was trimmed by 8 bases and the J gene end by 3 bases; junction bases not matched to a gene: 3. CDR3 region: CASSTGGYNSPLHF. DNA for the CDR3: TGTGCCAGCTCCACAGGGGGCTATAATTCACCCCTCCACTTT.

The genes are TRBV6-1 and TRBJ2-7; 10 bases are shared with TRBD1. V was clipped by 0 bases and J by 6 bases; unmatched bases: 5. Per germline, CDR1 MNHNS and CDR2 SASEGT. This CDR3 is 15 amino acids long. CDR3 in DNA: TGTGCCAGCAGTGAAGCGCGGGGACAGGGGCGCGAGCAGTACTTC. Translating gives CASSEARGQGREQYF.

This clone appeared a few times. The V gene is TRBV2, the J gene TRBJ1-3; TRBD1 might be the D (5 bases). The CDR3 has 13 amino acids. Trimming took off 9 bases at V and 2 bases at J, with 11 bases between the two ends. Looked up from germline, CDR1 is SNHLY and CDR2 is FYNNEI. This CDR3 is CARGGGAGNTIYF. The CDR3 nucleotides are TGTGCCAGGGGCGGGGGAGCTGGAAACACCATATATTTT.

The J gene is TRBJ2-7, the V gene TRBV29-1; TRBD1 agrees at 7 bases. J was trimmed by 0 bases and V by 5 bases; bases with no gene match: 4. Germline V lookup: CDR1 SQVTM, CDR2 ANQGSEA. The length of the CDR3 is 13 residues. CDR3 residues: CSVRTGLSYEQYF. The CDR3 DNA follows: TGCAGCGTTAGGACAGGTCTCTCCTACGAGCAGTACTTC.

The CDR3 DNA is TGTGCCATCAATACAGGGGGAAAGGATCAGCCCCAGCATTTT. Protein: CAINTGGKDQPQHF. This sequence joins TRBV10-3 and TRBJ1-5; 8 positions agree with TRBD1. The germline V gene has CDR1 ENHRY and CDR2 SYGVKD. This CDR3 region has 14 residues. Trimming cost V 7 bases and J 5 bases; bases outside gene matches: 7.

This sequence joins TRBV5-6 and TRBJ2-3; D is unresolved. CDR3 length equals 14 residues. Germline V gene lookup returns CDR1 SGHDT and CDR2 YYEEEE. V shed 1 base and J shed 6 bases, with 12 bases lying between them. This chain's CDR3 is CASSLQASGDTQYF. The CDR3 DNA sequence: TGTGCCAGCAGCTTGCAGGCGTCAGGCGATACGCAGTATTTT.

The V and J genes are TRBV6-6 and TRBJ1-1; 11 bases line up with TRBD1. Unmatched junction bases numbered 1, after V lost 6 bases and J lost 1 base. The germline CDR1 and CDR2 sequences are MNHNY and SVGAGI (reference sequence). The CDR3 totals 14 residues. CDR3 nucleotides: TGTGCCAGCAGCGGACAGGGGGCGAACACTGAAGCTTTCTTT. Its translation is CASSGQGANTEAFF.

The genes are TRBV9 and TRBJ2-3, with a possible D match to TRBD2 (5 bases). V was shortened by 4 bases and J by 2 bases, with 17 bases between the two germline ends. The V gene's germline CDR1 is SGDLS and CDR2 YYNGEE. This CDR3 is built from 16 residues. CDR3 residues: CASSPVGGPFTDTQYF. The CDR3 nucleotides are TGTGCCAGCAGCCCTGTCGGAGGACCCTTCACAGATACGCAGTATTTT.